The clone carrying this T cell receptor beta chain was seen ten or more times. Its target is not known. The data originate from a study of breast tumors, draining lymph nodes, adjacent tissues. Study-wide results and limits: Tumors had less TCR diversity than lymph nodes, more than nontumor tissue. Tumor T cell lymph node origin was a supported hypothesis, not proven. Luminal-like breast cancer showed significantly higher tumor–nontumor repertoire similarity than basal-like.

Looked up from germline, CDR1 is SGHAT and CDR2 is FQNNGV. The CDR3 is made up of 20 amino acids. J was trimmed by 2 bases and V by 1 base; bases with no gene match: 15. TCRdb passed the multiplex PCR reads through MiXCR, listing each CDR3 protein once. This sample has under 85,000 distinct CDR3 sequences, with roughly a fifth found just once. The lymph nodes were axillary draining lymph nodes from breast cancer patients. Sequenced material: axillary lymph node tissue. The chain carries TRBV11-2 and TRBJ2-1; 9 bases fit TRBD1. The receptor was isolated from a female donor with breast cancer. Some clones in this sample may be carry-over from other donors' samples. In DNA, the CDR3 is TGTGCCAGCAGCTTAGCCACAGGGGGCAGTTTCTATCCCGCCTACAATGAGCAGTTCTTC. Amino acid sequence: CASSLATGGSFYPAYNEQFF.